This TCR beta chain was captured in a study of human T cells and chemical hapten exposure. Whole-study results and caveats: With DPC sensitization, TCRs exceeding 1 in 1000 frequency showed no change.

Individual cDNA molecules (in the library) carried attached unique molecular identifiers. One entry per CDR3 protein results from TCRdb running MiXCR on the RACE reads. The sample yields 30,000 or so distinct CDR3 sequences, 6.5% to 8.5% seen once. Time point in this sample: healthy volunteer bleed at 2 weeks. The template was total RNA from unfractionated whole blood. V shed 5 bases, J shed 5 bases, and the junction held 4 bases outside the gene matches. CDR1 and CDR2 from the germline V gene are ENHRY and SYGVKD. The CDR3 runs 14 residues. This clonotype was observed a few times. What it binds is unknown.

The clonotype was recovered from a human donor in good health. Some clones in this sample may be carry-over from other donors' samples. The V call is TRBV10-3, the J call TRBJ2-3; the match to TRBD2 covers 10 bases. The sample comprised whole blood. The CDR3 spells CAISSGGAEDTQYF. DNA for the CDR3: TGTGCCATCAGTAGCGGGGGGGCCGAAGATACGCAGTATTTT.